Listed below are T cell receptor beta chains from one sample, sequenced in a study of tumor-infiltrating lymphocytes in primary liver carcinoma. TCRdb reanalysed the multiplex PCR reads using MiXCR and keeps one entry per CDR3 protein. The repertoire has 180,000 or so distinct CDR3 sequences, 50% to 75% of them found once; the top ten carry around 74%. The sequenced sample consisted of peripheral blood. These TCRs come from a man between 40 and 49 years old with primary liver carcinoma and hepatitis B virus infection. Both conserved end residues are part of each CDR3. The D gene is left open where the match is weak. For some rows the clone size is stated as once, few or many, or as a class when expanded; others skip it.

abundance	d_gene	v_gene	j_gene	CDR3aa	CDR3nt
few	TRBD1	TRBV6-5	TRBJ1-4	CASRYRGGDEKLFF	TGTGCCAGCAGGTACAGGGGAGGAGATGAAAAACTGTTTTTT
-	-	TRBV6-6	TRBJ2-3	CASSYSRGGPHTDTQYF	TGTGCCAGCAGTTACTCGAGAGGAGGACCCCACACAGATACGCAGTATTTT
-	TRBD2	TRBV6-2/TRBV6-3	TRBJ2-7	CATGTSPNYEQYF	TGTGCCACCGGGACTAGCCCAAACTACGAGCAGTACTTC
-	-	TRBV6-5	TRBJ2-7	CASSYSLRVVPDEQYF	TGTGCCAGCAGTTACTCGCTCCGGGTCGTTCCCGACGAGCAGTACTTC
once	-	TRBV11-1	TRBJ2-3	CASSLDVRPHDMQYF	TGTGCCAGCAGCTTAGACGTGAGGCCTCACGATATGCAGTATTTT
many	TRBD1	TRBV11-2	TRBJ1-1	CASSSMDRGDAEAFF	TGTGCCAGCAGCTCCATGGACAGGGGGGACGCTGAAGCTTTCTTT
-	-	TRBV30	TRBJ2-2	CACLGFSSAGKLFF	TGTGCCTGTCTGGGATTCAGCAGCGCCGGGAAGCTATTTTTT
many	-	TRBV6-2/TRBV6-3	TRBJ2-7	CASSYAANYEQYF	TGTGCCAGCAGTTACGCAGCGAACTACGAGCAGTACTTC
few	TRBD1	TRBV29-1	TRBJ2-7	CSVRTGYSYEQYF	TGCAGCGTTAGGACAGGTTACTCCTACGAGCAGTACTTC
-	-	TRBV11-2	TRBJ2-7	CASVRDFLSSYEQYF	TGTGCCAGCGTGAGGGACTTCTTGAGCTCCTACGAGCAGTACTTC
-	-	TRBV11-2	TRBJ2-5	CASSRDGGQESQYF	TGTGCCAGCAGCCGGGACGGGGGGCAAGAGAGCCAGTACTTC
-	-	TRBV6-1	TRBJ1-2	CASGEALGARDGYTF	TGTGCCAGCGGTGAAGCGCTCGGGGCACGCGATGGCTACACCTTC
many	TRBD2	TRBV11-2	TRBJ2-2	CASSLDPGLAGESGELFF	TGTGCCAGCAGCTTAGACCCCGGACTAGCGGGAGAGTCCGGGGAGCTGTTTTTT
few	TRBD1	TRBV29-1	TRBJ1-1	CSVEDRGRFTEAFF	TGCAGCGTTGAGGACAGGGGGCGATTTACTGAAGCTTTCTTT
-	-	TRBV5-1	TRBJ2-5	CASSLGGLDGETQYF	TGCGCCAGCAGCTTGGGGGGCCTCGATGGAGAGACCCAGTACTTC
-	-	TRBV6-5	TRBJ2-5	CASRQDGSLETQYF	TGTGCCAGCAGACAAGACGGTTCGTTAGAGACCCAGTACTTC
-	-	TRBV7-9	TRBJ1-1	CASSPRLVTEAFF	TGTGCCAGCAGCCCCCGGTTGGTCACTGAAGCTTTCTTT
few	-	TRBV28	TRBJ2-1	CASTPGSGNSEQFF	TGTGCCAGCACTCCAGGGTCAGGGAACTCGGAGCAGTTCTTC
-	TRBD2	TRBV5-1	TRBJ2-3	CASSLRGLAGDTDTQYF	TGCGCCAGCAGCTTAAGAGGGCTAGCGGGCGACACAGATACGCAGTATTTT
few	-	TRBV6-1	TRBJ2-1	CASSEAHYSGNEQFF	TGTGCCAGCAGTGAAGCACACTACTCAGGGAATGAGCAGTTCTTC
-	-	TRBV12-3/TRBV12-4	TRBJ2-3	CASSRMTREMAGYF	TGTGCCAGCAGCCGCATGACTAGGGAAATGGCCGGATATTTT
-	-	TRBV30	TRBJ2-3	CAWSSGFTDTQYF	TGTGCCTGGAGTAGTGGTTTCACAGATACGCAGTATTTT
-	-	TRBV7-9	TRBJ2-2	CASSPGVGTNTGELFF	TGTGCCAGCAGCCCCGGTGTCGGTACGAACACCGGGGAGCTGTTTTTT
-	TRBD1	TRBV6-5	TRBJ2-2	CASSAIGTGDTGELFF	TGTGCCAGCAGCGCGATAGGGACAGGGGACACCGGGGAGCTGTTTTTT
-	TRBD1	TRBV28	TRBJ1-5	CASRTGGGNQPQHF	TGTGCCAGCAGGACAGGGGGTGGAAATCAGCCCCAGCATTTT
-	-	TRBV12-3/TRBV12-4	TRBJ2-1	CASSHGLGNKQFF	TGTGCCAGCAGTCACGGGTTGGGCAATAAGCAGTTCTTC
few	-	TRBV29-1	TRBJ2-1	CSVVFLEQFF	TGCAGCGTTGTGTTCCTCGAGCAGTTCTTC
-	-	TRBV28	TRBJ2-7	CASSLGRGPHYEQYF	TGTGCCAGCAGTTTAGGGAGGGGGCCACATTACGAGCAGTACTTC
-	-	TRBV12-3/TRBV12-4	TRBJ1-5	CASSLGKGGGGSNQPQHF	TGTGCCAGCAGTTTGGGTAAGGGGGGTGGTGGTTCCAATCAGCCCCAGCATTTT
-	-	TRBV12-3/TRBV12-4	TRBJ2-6	CASSSQYGTWKFNSGANVLTF	TGTGCCAGCAGTTCTCAATACGGGACATGGAAATTCAACTCTGGGGCCAACGTCCTGACTTTC
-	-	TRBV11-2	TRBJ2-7	CASSARDKGFYEQYF	TGTGCCAGCAGCGCCCGGGACAAGGGTTTCTACGAGCAATACTTC
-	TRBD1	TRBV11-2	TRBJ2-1	CASSALRGPRNEQFF	TGTGCCAGCAGCGCCCTCAGGGGGCCCCGCAATGAGCAGTTCTTT
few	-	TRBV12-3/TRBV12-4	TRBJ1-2	CASSSTGYGGGYTF	TGTGCCAGCAGTTCCACAGGGTACGGGGGTGGCTACACCTTC
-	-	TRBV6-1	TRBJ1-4	CASSEWTPTNEKLFF	TGTGCCAGCAGTGAATGGACCCCAACTAATGAAAAACTGTTTTTT
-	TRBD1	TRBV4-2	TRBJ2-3	CASSQAQGVEPDTQYF	TGTGCCAGCAGCCAGGCACAGGGGGTTGAGCCAGATACGCAGTATTTT
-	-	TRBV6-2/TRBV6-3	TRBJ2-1	CASSYLSGYSYNEQFF	TGTGCCAGCAGTTATCTTAGCGGTTACTCCTACAATGAGCAGTTCTTC
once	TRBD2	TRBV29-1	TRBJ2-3	CSVPVGLPGVDTQYF	TGCAGCGTCCCAGTGGGACTACCGGGAGTAGATACGCAGTATTTT
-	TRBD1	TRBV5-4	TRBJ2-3	CASSYTGGSWSQPQYF	TGTGCCAGCAGCTACACAGGGGGTTCCTGGTCTCAGCCCCAGTATTTT
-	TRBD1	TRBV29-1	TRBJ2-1	CGVERGTGGNEQFF	TGCGGCGTTGAAAGGGGGACAGGGGGCAATGAGCAGTTCTTC
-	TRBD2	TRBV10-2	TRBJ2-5	CASSPPAGGGETQYF	TGCGCCAGCAGCCCCCCAGCGGGAGGTGGAGAGACCCAGTACTTC
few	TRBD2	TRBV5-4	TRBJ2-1	CASSLGREFYEQFF	TGTGCCAGTTCCCTTGGGCGGGAGTTCTATGAGCAGTTCTTC
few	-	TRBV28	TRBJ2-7	CASSTTYEQYF	TGTGCCAGCAGTACTACCTACGAGCAGTACTTC
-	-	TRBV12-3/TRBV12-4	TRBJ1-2	CASIRSSGANCGYTF	TGTGCCAGCATACGGTCATCGGGGGCCAACTGTGGCTACACCTTC
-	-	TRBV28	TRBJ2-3	CAASPTSTDTQYF	TGTGCCGCATCCCCCACTAGCACAGATACGCAGTATTTT
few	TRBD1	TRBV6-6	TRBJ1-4	CASNIQGGNEKLFF	TGTGCCAGCAATATACAGGGGGGGAATGAAAAACTGTTTTTT
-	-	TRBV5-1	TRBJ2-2	CASSFRTATGELFF	TGCGCCAGCAGCTTCCGGACAGCCACCGGGGAGCTGTTTTTT
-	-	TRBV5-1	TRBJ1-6	CASSLEPTRGTYNSPLHF	TGCGCCAGCAGCTTGGAGCCCACCCGGGGGACCTATAATTCACCCCTCCACTTT
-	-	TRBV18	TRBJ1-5	CASSPTGNQPQHF	TGTGCCAGCTCACCGACAGGAAATCAGCCCCAGCATTTT
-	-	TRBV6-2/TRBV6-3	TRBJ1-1	CASSPPWVLNTEALF	TGTGCCAGCAGTCCCCCCTGGGTTTTGAACACTGAAGCTCTCTTT
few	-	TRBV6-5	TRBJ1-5	CASSYSYRSDQPQHF	TGTGCCAGCAGTTACTCGTATAGAAGCGACCAGCCCCAGCATTTT